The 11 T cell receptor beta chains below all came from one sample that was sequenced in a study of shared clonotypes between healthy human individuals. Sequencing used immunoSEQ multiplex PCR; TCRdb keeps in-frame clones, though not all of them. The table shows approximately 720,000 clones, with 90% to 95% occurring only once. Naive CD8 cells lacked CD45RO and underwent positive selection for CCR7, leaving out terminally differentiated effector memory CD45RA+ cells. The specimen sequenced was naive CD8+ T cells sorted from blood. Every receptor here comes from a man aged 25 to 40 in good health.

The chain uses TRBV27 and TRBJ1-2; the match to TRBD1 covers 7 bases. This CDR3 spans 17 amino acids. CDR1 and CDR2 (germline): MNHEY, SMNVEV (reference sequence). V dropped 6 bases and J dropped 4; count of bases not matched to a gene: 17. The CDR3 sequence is CASSLKGQRIPFYGYTF. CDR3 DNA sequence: TGTGCCAGCAGCTTAAAGGGACAGAGAATACCGTTCTATGGCTACACCTTC.

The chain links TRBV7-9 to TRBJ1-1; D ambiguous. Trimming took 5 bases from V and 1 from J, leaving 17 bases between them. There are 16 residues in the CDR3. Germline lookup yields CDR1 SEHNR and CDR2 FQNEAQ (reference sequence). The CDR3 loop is CASSPSQGPSNTEAFF. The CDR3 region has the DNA TGTGCCAGCAGCCCGAGTCAAGGTCCCTCGAACACTGAAGCTTTCTTT.

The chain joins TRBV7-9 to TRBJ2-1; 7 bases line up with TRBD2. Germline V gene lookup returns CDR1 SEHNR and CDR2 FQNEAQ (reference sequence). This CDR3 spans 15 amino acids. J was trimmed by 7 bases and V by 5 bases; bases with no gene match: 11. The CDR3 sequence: CASSPALAGVNEQFF. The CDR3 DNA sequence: TGTGCCAGCAGCCCAGCGCTGGCGGGAGTTAATGAGCAGTTCTTC.

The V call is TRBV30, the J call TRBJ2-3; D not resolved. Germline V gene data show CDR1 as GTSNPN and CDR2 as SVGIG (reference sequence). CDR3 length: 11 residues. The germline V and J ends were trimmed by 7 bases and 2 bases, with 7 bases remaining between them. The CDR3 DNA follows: TGTGCCTCCTCGTTCACAGATACGCAGTATTTT. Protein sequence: CASSFTDTQYF.

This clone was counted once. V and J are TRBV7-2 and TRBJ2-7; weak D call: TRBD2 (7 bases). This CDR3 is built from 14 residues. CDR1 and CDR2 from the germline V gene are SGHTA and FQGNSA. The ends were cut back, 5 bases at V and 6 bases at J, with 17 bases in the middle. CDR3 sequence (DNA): TGTGCCAGCAGCGGGGGCGGGGGCCGGATCGAGCAGTACTTC. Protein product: CASSGGGGRIEQYF.

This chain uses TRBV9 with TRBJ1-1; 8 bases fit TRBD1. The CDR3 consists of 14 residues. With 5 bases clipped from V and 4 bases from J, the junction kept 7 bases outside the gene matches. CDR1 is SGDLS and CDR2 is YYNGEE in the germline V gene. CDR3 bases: TGTGCCAGCAGGCCGCGACAGGGGTCCACTGAAGCTTTCTTT. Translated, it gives CASRPRQGSTEAFF.

The CDR3 spells CASSIGKDFSYEQYF. CDR3 DNA: TGTGCCAGTAGTATAGGTAAGGACTTCTCCTACGAGCAGTACTTC. The J gene is TRBJ2-7, the V gene TRBV19; a weak D match, TRBD2 (5 bases). Germline V gene lookup returns CDR1 LNHDA and CDR2 SQIVND (reference sequence). The CDR3 consists of 15 residues. Trimming took 1 base from V and 0 from J, leaving 10 bases between them.

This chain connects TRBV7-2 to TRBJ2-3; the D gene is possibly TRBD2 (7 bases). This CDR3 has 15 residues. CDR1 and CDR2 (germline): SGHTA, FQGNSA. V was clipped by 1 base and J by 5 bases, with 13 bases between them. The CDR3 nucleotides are TGTGCCAGCAGCTTAGTAGGGGGGGCGGGAGATACGCAGTATTTT. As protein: CASSLVGGAGDTQYF. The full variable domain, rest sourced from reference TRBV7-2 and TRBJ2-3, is GAGVSQSPSNKVTEKGKDVELRCDPISGHTALYWYRQSLGQGLEFLIYFQGNSAPDKSGLPSDRFSAERTGGSVSTLTIQRTQQEDSAVYLCASSLVGGAGDTQYFGPGTRLTVL.

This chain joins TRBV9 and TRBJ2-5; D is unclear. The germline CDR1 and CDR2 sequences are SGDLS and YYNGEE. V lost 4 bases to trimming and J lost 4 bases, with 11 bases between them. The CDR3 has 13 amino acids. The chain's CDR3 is CASSSDGVETQYF. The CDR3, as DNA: TGTGCCAGCAGCTCAGACGGCGTAGAGACCCAGTACTTC.

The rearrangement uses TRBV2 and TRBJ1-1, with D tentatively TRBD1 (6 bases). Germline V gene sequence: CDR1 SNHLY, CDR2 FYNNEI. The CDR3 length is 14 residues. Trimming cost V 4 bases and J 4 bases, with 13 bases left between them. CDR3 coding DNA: TGTGCCAGCAGTGGGGGAATCAGGGGCACTGAAGCTTTCTTT. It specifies CASSGGIRGTEAFF.

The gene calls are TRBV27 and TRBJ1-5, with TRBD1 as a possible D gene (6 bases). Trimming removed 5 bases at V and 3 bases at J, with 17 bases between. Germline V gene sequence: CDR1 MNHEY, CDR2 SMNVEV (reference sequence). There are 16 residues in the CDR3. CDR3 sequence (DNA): TGTGCCAGCAGTGGGGGGCCCTACCCGCACAATCAGCCCCAGCATTTT. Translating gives CASSGGPYPHNQPQHF.